Below, 6 T cell receptor beta chains from the same sample are listed, as sequenced in a study of blood T cell repertoires in COVID-19 (dated by TCRdb to the early 2020s). To prepare the library, the immunoSEQ multiplex PCR assay was applied. TCRdb obtained this table from immuneACCESS and retained in-frame rearrangements with V and J assigned. These tables miss some clones; where compared with another copy, unresolved V genes account for less than half of the shortfall, and the remainder is unexplained. Across this sample there are some 390,000 clones, with roughly 89% seen only once. 1.7% of the sample comes from the top ten. Sequencing used PBMCs or T cells enriched from blood (not recorded which). The receptors derive from a woman in her 30s who had recovered from COVID-19.

This chain uses TRBV19 with TRBJ1-1; D might be TRBD1 (5 bases). Trimming removed 5 bases at V and 4 bases at J, with 20 bases between. Germline V lookup: CDR1 LNHDA, CDR2 SQIVND (reference sequence). The CDR3 runs 16 residues. The CDR3 loop reads CASSLSGGGAGTEAFF. In DNA form, the CDR3 reads TGTGCCAGTAGTCTATCGGGGGGTGGTGCTGGCACTGAAGCTTTCTTT.

J is TRBJ1-2 and V is TRBV19; D not resolved. Trimming stripped 7 bases from V and 8 bases from J, with 14 bases between. The germline V gene has CDR1 LNHDA and CDR2 SQIVND (reference sequence). CDR3 size: 12 residues. The CDR3 loop is CASNTGIGGYTF. In DNA form, the CDR3 reads TGTGCCAGTAATACGGGGATAGGCGGCTACACCTTC.

This clone was observed once. This sample also contains other DNA sequences that code for the same CDR3. This rearrangement joins TRBV27 to TRBJ1-6; D possibly corresponds to TRBD1 (6 bases). Germline CDR1 and CDR2: MNHEY and SMNVEV (reference sequence). The V end was cut by 3 bases, the J end by 8 bases, with 8 bases between. The CDR3 is 13 amino acids. In DNA, the CDR3 is TGTGCCAGCAGTTTTAACAGGGATTCACCCCTCCACTTT. This gives the protein CASSFNRDSPLHF.

The V gene is TRBV11-2, the J gene TRBJ1-3, with 7 bases aligning to TRBD1. This CDR3 spans 18 amino acids. Losses at the gene ends were 1 base for V and 4 bases for J; bases not matched to a gene: 13. Germline V CDR1 and CDR2: SGHAT, FQNNGV. The DNA for the CDR3 is TGTGCCAGCAGCTTAGTGTATCCGCGAGGGGGCTCAGGAAACACCATATATTTT. Translated: CASSLVYPRGGSGNTIYF.

This sequence joins TRBV19 and TRBJ2-2; weak D call: TRBD1 (5 bases). There are 11 residues in the CDR3. Germline CDR1 is LNHDA and CDR2 is SQIVND (reference sequence). Trimming left V 3 bases short and J 14 bases short, with 10 bases between. The CDR3, as DNA: TGTGCCAGTAGTATTTCAGGGTTCCTGTTTTTT. It translates to CASSISGFLFF.

This sequence joins TRBV12-5 and TRBJ1-1; D perhaps matches TRBD1 (5 bases). CDR1 and CDR2 (germline): LGHNT, FRNRAP. The length of the CDR3 is 17 residues. With 5 bases removed from V and 6 bases from J, the gap between germline ends came to 25 bases. The CDR3 bases are TGTGCTAGTGGTAACCCAAATTGGGGCGGGAAGCACTCTGAAGCTTTCTTT. The encoded protein is CASGNPNWGGKHSEAFF. The whole variable domain, filled in from reference TRBV12-5 and TRBJ1-1, reads DARVTQTPRHKVTEMGQEVTMRCQPILGHNTVFWYRQTMMQGLELLAYFRNRAPLDDSGMPKDRFSAEMPDATLATLKIQPSEPRDSAVYFCASGNPNWGGKHSEAFFGQGTRLTVV.